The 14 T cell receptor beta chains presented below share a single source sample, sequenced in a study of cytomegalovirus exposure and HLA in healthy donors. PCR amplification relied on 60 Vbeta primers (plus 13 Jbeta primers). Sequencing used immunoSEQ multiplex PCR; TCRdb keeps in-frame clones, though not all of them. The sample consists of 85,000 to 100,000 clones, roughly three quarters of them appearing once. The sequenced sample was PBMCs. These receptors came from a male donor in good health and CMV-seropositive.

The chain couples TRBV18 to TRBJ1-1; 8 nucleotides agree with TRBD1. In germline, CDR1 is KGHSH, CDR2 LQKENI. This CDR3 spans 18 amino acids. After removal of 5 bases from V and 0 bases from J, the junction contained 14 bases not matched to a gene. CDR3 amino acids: CASSRTQWTGSMNTEAFF. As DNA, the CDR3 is TGTGCCAGCTCAAGGACTCAATGGACAGGGAGCATGAACACTGAAGCTTTCTTT. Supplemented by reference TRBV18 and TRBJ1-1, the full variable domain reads NAGVMQNPRHLVRRRGQEARLRCSPMKGHSHVYWYRQLPEEGLKFMVYLQKENIIDESGMPKERFSAEFPKEGPSILRIQQVVRGDSAAYFCASSRTQWTGSMNTEAFFGQGTRLTVV.

CDR3 DNA: TGTGCCAGCTCCACAATGGCGAACACTGAAGCTTTCTTT. This encodes CASSTMANTEAFF. The rearrangement joins TRBV18 to TRBJ1-1; no clear D gene. V was shortened by 6 bases and J by 1 base, with 9 bases between the two germline ends. In germline, CDR1 is KGHSH, CDR2 LQKENI. There are 13 residues in the CDR3.

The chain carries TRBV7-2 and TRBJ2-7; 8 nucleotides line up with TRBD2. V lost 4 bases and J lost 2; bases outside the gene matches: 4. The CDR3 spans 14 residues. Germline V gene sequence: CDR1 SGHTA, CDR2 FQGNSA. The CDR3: CASSSGLAAYEQYF. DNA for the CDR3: TGTGCCAGCAGCTCCGGACTAGCTGCCTACGAGCAGTACTTC. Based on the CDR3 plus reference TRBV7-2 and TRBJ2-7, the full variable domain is GAGVSQSPSNKVTEKGKDVELRCDPISGHTALYWYRQSLGQGLEFLIYFQGNSAPDKSGLPSDRFSAERTGGSVSTLTIQRTQQEDSAVYLCASSSGLAAYEQYFGPGTRLTVT.

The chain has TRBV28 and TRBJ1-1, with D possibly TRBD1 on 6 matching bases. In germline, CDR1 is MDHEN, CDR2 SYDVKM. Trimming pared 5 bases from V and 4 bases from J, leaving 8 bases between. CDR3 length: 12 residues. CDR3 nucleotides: TGTGCCAGCAGTCAGGGGCGCACTGAAGCTTTCTTT. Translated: CASSQGRTEAFF. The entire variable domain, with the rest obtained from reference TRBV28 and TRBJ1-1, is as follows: DVKVTQSSRYLVKRTGEKVFLECVQDMDHENMFWYRQDPGLGLRLIYFSYDVKMKEKGDIPEGYSVSREKKERFSLILESASTNQTSMYLCASSQGRTEAFFGQGTRLTVV.

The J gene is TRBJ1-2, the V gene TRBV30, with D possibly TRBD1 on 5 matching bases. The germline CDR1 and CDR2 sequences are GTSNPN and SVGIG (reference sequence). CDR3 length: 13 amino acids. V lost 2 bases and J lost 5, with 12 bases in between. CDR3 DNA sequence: TGTGCCTGGAGTTTAGGGGCAAGTTATGGCTACACCTTC. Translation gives CAWSLGASYGYTF. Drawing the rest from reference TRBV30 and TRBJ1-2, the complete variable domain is SQTIHQWPATLVQPVGSPLSLECTVEGTSNPNLYWYRQAAGRGLQLLFYSVGIGQISSEVPQNLSASRPQDRQFILSSKKLLLSDSGFYLCAWSLGASYGYTFGSGTRLTVV.

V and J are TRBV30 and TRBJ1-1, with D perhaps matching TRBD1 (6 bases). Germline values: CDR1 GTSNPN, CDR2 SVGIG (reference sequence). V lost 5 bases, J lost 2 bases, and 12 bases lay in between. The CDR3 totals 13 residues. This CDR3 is CAWARTENTEAFF. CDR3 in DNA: TGTGCCTGGGCTCGGACAGAAAACACTGAAGCTTTCTTT.

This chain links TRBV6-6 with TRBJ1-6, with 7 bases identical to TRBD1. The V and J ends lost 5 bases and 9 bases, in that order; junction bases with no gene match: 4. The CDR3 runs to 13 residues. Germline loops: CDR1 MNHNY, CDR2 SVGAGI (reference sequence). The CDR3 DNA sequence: TGTGCCAGCAGTCAGTCAGGGGGTTCACCCCTCCACTTT. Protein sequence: CASSQSGGSPLHF.

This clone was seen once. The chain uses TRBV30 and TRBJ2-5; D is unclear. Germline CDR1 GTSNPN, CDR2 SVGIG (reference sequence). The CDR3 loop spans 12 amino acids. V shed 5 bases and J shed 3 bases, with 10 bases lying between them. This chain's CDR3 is CAWAQSKETQYF. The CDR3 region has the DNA TGTGCCTGGGCCCAGTCCAAAGAGACCCAGTACTTC.

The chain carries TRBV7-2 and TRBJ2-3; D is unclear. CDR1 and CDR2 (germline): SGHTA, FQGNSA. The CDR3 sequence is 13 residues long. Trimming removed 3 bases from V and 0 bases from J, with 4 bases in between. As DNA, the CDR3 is TGTGCCAGCAGCTTCTCGAGCACAGATACGCAGTATTTT. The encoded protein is CASSFSSTDTQYF.

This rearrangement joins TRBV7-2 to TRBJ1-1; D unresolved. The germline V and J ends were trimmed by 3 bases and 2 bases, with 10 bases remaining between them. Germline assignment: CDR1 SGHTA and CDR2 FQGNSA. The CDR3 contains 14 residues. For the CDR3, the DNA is TGTGCCAGCAGCTTGGGCCAGCTAAACACTGAAGCTTTCTTT. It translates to CASSLGQLNTEAFF.

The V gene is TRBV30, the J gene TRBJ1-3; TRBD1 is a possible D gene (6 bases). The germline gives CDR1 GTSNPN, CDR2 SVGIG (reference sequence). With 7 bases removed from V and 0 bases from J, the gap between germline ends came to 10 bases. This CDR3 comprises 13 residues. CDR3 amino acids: CASQGHSGNTIYF. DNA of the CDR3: TGTGCCTCTCAGGGACACTCTGGAAACACCATATATTTT.

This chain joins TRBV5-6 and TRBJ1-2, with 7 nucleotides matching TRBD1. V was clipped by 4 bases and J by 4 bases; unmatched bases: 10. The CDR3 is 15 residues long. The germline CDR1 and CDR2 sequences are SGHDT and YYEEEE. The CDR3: CASSGAGGIVYGYTF. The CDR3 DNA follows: TGTGCCAGCAGCGGAGCAGGGGGGATAGTCTATGGCTACACCTTC.

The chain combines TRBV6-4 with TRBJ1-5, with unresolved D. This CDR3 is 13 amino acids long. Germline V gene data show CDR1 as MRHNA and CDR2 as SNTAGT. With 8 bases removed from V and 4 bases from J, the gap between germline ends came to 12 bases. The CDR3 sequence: CASPGRPNQPQHF. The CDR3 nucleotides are TGTGCCAGCCCGGGTCGTCCGAATCAGCCCCAGCATTTT.

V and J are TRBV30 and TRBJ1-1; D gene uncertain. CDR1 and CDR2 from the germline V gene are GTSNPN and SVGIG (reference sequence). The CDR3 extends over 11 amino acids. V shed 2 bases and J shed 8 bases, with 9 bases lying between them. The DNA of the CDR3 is TGTGCCTGGAGTAAGCCGCTGGAAGCTTTCTTT. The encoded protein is CAWSKPLEAFF.